This T cell receptor (beta chain) originates from a study of T-cell memory formation after mild COVID-19. Study-level information: TCR clusters were mostly confined to one donor each. Whole-study findings and limits: Still unconfirmed is whether the second-wave clones peaking on day 37 recognized SARS-CoV-2. Clones contracting over day 15 to 85 were CD4/CD8 balanced, with later expanders leaning CD4+.

From the 5' RACE reads, TCRdb called clonotypes with MiXCR, one entry per CDR3 protein. Among under 300,000 distinct CDR3 sequences listed, 16% were seen once. This CDR3 is built from 15 residues. The V end was cut by 5 bases, the J end by 6 bases, with 17 bases between. As concerns this clonotype: Its cognate antigen is unknown.

This chain joins TRBV12-3 or TRBV12-4 and TRBJ2-1; TRBD1 or TRBD2 may be the D gene (5 bases each). Sequenced sample: PBMCs or a T cell subset sorted from them (not recorded which). This TCR was recovered from a man aged 18 to 29 who had mild COVID-19 (a few samples of this study predate the infection). Cell type and time point are not known. The CDR3 loop is CASSVRGVGGNEQFF. The CDR3 bases are TGTGCCAGCAGTGTGAGGGGCGTCGGAGGCAATGAGCAGTTCTTC.